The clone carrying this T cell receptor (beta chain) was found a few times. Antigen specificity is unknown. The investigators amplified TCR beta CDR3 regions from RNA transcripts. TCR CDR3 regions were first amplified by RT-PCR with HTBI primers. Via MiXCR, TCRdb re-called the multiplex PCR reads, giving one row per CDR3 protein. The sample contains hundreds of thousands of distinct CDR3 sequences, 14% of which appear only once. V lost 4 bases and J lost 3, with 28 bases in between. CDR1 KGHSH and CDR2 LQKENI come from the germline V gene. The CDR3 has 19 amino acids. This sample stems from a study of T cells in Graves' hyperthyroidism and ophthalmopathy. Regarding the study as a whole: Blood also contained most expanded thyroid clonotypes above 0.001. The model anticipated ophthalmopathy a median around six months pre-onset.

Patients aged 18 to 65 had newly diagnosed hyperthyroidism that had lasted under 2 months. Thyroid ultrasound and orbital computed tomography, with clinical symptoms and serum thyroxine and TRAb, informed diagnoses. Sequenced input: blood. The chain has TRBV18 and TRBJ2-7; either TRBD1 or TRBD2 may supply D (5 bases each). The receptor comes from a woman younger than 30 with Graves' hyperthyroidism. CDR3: CASSRRRGADMGNDYEQYF. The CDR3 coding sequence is TGTGCCAGCTCACGGCGTAGAGGGGCCGATATGGGGAATGACTACGAGCAGTACTTC.